This T cell receptor beta chain came from a study of regulatory T cells in long-lasting Graves disease. Study-wide results and caveats: TCR diversity was lower in persistent Graves' patients than in newly diagnosed ones. Small numbers of samples may have cut accuracy.

Building the TCR beta libraries relied on iRepertoire HTBI primers, and CDR3 regions underwent Arm-PCR. MiXCR, run by TCRdb on the multiplex PCR reads, gives a single entry per CDR3 protein. The table lists around 480,000 distinct CDR3 sequences, approximately 16% of them singletons. Time point here: newly diagnosed GD, antithyroid drugs for less than 3 months. Researchers made the TCR library from RNA that was extracted from PBMCs. The patients were drawn from one endocrinology department in Xi'an, China. This clonotype was seen at least ten times. Its matching antigen is unknown. These data are also associated with another study on T cells in Graves' hyperthyroidism and ophthalmopathy. As that report states: Primed by the HTBI set, a first-round RT-PCR was run on the TCR CDR3.

The input for sequencing was peripheral blood mononuclear cells (PBMCs), taken at new diagnosis, from a patient treated with antithyroid drugs. The source of this sequence is a woman in her forties or fifties with Graves disease.

CDR3 sequence: CASGLVFLGQGLYEQYF. In DNA form, the CDR3 reads TGTGCTAGTGGTTTGGTCTTCTTGGGACAGGGCCTCTACGAGCAGTACTTC. The genes are TRBV12-5 and TRBJ2-7, with 9 positions matching TRBD1. Per germline, CDR1 LGHNT and CDR2 FRNRAP. V was clipped by 0 bases and J by 3 bases; unmatched bases: 9. The CDR3 sequence is 17 residues long.